The rows below give T cell receptor beta chains drawn from one sample of a study of shared clonotypes between healthy human individuals. Repertoires were generated with immunoSEQ multiplex PCR, while TCRdb's copy carries only in-frame clones and drops some. Of some 1,600,000 clones in the sample, nearly 99% are singletons; the top ten hold roughly 0.45%. Specimen: naive CD4+ T cells sorted from blood. The receptors come from a man aged 25 to 40 in good health. The CDR3 runs from the conserved cysteine through the conserved F or W. D genes are given only for firm matches. Only some rows state a clone size, as once, few, many or a class for expanded clones.

v_gene: TRBV2
d_gene: TRBD1
abundance: .
j_gene: TRBJ2-3
len: 14
CDR3aa: CASRTIRGPDTQYF
CDR3nt: TGTGCCAGCAGAACTATCAGGGGGCCTGATACGCAGTATTTT

v_gene: TRBV18
d_gene: .
abundance: .
j_gene: TRBJ2-7
len: 15
CDR3aa: CASSQSHRVWDEQYF
CDR3nt: TGTGCCAGCTCACAATCTCACAGGGTTTGGGACGAGCAGTACTTC

v_gene: TRBV5-1
d_gene: .
abundance: .
j_gene: TRBJ2-3
len: 16
CDR3aa: CASSLGRSSGTDTQYF
CDR3nt: TGCGCCAGCAGCTTGGGCAGGTCGTCGGGCACAGATACGCAGTATTTT

v_gene: TRBV5-5
d_gene: TRBD1
abundance: .
j_gene: TRBJ1-2
len: 15
CDR3aa: CASSLEQGNRYGYTF
CDR3nt: TGTGCCAGCAGCTTGGAACAGGGGAACCGCTATGGCTACACCTTC

v_gene: TRBV5-1
d_gene: .
abundance: .
j_gene: TRBJ2-1
len: 16
CDR3aa: CASSLVAGPPYNEQFF
CDR3nt: TGCGCCAGCAGCTTGGTGGCAGGACCCCCCTACAATGAGCAGTTCTTC

v_gene: TRBV14
d_gene: .
abundance: .
j_gene: TRBJ2-2
len: 15
CDR3aa: CASSQQLVGTGELFF
CDR3nt: TGTGCCAGCAGCCAACAGCTTGTGGGCACCGGGGAGCTGTTTTTT

v_gene: TRBV30
d_gene: .
abundance: .
j_gene: TRBJ2-7
len: 14
CDR3aa: CAWSVFQSSYEQYF
CDR3nt: TGTGCCTGGAGTGTTTTCCAGAGCTCCTACGAGCAGTACTTC

v_gene: TRBV7-6
d_gene: .
abundance: .
j_gene: TRBJ1-2
len: 16
CDR3aa: CASSLVSGGGPHGYTF
CDR3nt: TGTGCCAGCAGCTTAGTGTCCGGGGGGGGGCCCCATGGCTACACCTTC

v_gene: TRBV2
d_gene: .
abundance: .
j_gene: TRBJ2-4
len: 13
CDR3aa: CASGTLAKNIQYF
CDR3nt: TGTGCCAGCGGTACACTAGCCAAAAACATTCAGTACTTC

v_gene: TRBV5-1
d_gene: .
abundance: .
j_gene: TRBJ2-5
len: 13
CDR3aa: CASSPGTQGTQYF
CDR3nt: TGCGCCAGCAGCCCAGGGACCCAGGGGACCCAGTACTTC

v_gene: TRBV7-2
d_gene: TRBD2
abundance: .
j_gene: TRBJ2-5
len: 15
CDR3aa: CASSPGLAGQETQYF
CDR3nt: TGTGCCAGCAGCCCCGGACTAGCGGGCCAAGAGACCCAGTACTTC

v_gene: TRBV7-2
d_gene: .
abundance: once
j_gene: TRBJ1-3
len: 14
CDR3aa: CASSLAAAGNTIYF
CDR3nt: TGTGCCAGCAGCTTAGCCGCTGCTGGAAACACCATATATTTT

v_gene: TRBV9
d_gene: .
abundance: .
j_gene: TRBJ2-3
len: 14
CDR3aa: CASSVEGPTDTQYF
CDR3nt: TGTGCCAGCAGCGTAGAGGGACCCACAGATACGCAGTATTTT

v_gene: TRBV28
d_gene: .
abundance: .
j_gene: TRBJ2-1
len: 12
CDR3aa: CAHRAAYNEQFF
CDR3nt: TGTGCCCATCGGGCAGCCTACAATGAGCAGTTCTTC

v_gene: TRBV18
d_gene: TRBD2
abundance: .
j_gene: TRBJ2-3
len: 18
CDR3aa: CASSPRTSGRALTDTQYF
CDR3nt: TGTGCCAGCTCACCAAGGACTAGCGGGAGGGCCTTGACAGATACGCAGTATTTT

v_gene: TRBV2
d_gene: TRBD2
abundance: .
j_gene: TRBJ2-2
len: 14
CDR3aa: CASREGLVPGELFF
CDR3nt: TGTGCCAGCAGGGAAGGACTAGTTCCCGGGGAGCTGTTTTTT

v_gene: TRBV29-1
d_gene: TRBD2
abundance: once
j_gene: TRBJ2-1
len: 16
CDR3aa: CSAPQSSGSWRNEQFF
CDR3nt: TGCAGCGCCCCGCAGTCTAGCGGGAGTTGGCGGAATGAGCAGTTCTTC

v_gene: TRBV5-1
d_gene: .
abundance: .
j_gene: TRBJ2-2
len: 15
CDR3aa: CASSLAGGSTGELFF
CDR3nt: TGCGCCAGCAGCTTGGCGGGGGGCAGCACCGGGGAGCTGTTTTTT

v_gene: TRBV18
d_gene: .
abundance: .
j_gene: TRBJ2-3
len: 15
CDR3aa: CASSPLGAGPDTQYF
CDR3nt: TGTGCCAGCTCACCTTTGGGAGCCGGCCCAGATACGCAGTATTTT

v_gene: TRBV4-2
d_gene: .
abundance: .
j_gene: TRBJ2-3
len: 14
CDR3aa: CASSQGASEDTQYF
CDR3nt: TGTGCCAGCAGCCAAGGGGCTTCGGAAGATACGCAGTATTTT

v_gene: TRBV13
d_gene: TRBD1
abundance: once
j_gene: TRBJ2-7
len: 14
CDR3aa: CASSARDRSAEQYF
CDR3nt: TGTGCCAGCAGCGCCCGGGACAGGTCGGCCGAGCAGTACTTC

v_gene: TRBV21-1
d_gene: .
abundance: .
j_gene: TRBJ2-5
len: 12
CDR3aa: CASSNVQETQYF
CDR3nt: TGTGCCAGCAGCAACGTCCAAGAGACCCAGTACTTC

v_gene: TRBV10-3
d_gene: .
abundance: .
j_gene: TRBJ2-3
len: 15
CDR3aa: CAISVSSGTTDTQYF
CDR3nt: TGTGCCATCAGTGTATCGAGCGGAACGACAGATACGCAGTATTTT

v_gene: TRBV5-1
d_gene: TRBD2
abundance: .
j_gene: TRBJ2-1
len: 16
CDR3aa: CASSRLAGVTGGEQFF
CDR3nt: TGCGCCAGCAGCCGGCTAGCGGGAGTCACCGGCGGTGAGCAGTTCTTC

v_gene: TRBV10-1
d_gene: .
abundance: .
j_gene: TRBJ2-7
len: 13
CDR3aa: CATPTDWFDEQYF
CDR3nt: TGCGCCACCCCGACAGACTGGTTTGACGAGCAGTACTTC

v_gene: TRBV7-3
d_gene: .
abundance: .
j_gene: TRBJ2-6
len: 14
CDR3aa: CASSSNSGANVLTF
CDR3nt: TGTGCCAGCAGCTCGAACTCTGGGGCCAACGTCCTGACTTTC

v_gene: TRBV6-5
d_gene: TRBD1
abundance: .
j_gene: TRBJ1-1
len: 12
CDR3aa: CASIGQGARAFF
CDR3nt: TGTGCCAGCATTGGGCAGGGGGCGCGGGCTTTCTTT

v_gene: TRBV7-9
d_gene: TRBD2
abundance: .
j_gene: TRBJ2-1
len: 17
CDR3aa: CASSLVGREGRSNEQFF
CDR3nt: TGTGCCAGCAGCTTAGTTGGGCGGGAGGGCCGAAGTAATGAGCAGTTCTTC

v_gene: TRBV7-2
d_gene: .
abundance: .
j_gene: TRBJ1-1
len: 13
CDR3aa: CASSRSGHTEAFF
CDR3nt: TGTGCCAGCAGCAGATCAGGGCATACTGAAGCTTTCTTT

v_gene: TRBV10-3
d_gene: TRBD1
abundance: .
j_gene: TRBJ1-4
len: 13
CDR3aa: CAARQGWGEKLFF
CDR3nt: TGTGCCGCCCGACAGGGCTGGGGTGAAAAACTGTTTTTT

v_gene: TRBV5-1
d_gene: .
abundance: .
j_gene: TRBJ2-7
len: 15
CDR3aa: CASSFIGGRGYEQYF
CDR3nt: TGCGCCAGCAGCTTTATTGGAGGGAGAGGATACGAGCAGTACTTC

v_gene: TRBV30
d_gene: TRBD2
abundance: .
j_gene: TRBJ2-1
len: 13
CDR3aa: CAWSDGLAGVQFF
CDR3nt: TGTGCCTGGAGTGACGGACTAGCGGGCGTGCAGTTCTTC

v_gene: TRBV6-1
d_gene: .
abundance: .
j_gene: TRBJ2-3
len: 13
CDR3aa: CASTNRQTDTQYF
CDR3nt: TGTGCCAGCACGAACAGACAGACAGATACGCAGTATTTT

v_gene: TRBV28
d_gene: .
abundance: .
j_gene: TRBJ2-1
len: 16
CDR3aa: CASSPGGSRSYNEQFF
CDR3nt: TGTGCCAGCAGTCCCGGTGGCAGCAGGTCCTACAATGAGCAGTTCTTC

v_gene: TRBV25-1
d_gene: .
abundance: .
j_gene: TRBJ2-7
len: 16
CDR3aa: CASSPRGAPNPYEQYF
CDR3nt: TGTGCCAGCAGTCCCCGGGGGGCTCCCAACCCCTACGAGCAGTACTTC

v_gene: TRBV2
d_gene: .
abundance: .
j_gene: TRBJ2-2
len: 13
CDR3aa: CASSGGPEGELFF
CDR3nt: TGTGCCAGCAGTGGAGGACCGGAGGGGGAGCTGTTTTTT